This is a list of T cell receptor beta chains from one sample in a study of circulating CD8 cells and anti-PD-1 response in melanoma. Using its own MiXCR run on the reads, TCRdb lists one record per CDR3 protein. The sample has 400 to 500 distinct CDR3 sequences; about 4.5% are singletons. Here the sequenced sample was CD8+ T cells from PBMCs, taken at baseline or after one month of anti-PD-1 therapy (not recorded which). The receptor source for this set is a human donor with melanoma. CDR3s include the opening cysteine and the closing phenylalanine or tryptophan. Fields, in order: D gene, CDR3 length, J gene, clone size, V gene, CDR3 protein, CDR3 DNA. A D gene is named only where the DNA matches it firmly. Size is omitted from some rows. Given values are once, few, many or a class for expanded clones.

. | 15 | TRBJ2-3 | large | TRBV20-1 | CSARGDQHYTDTQYF | TGCAGTGCTAGAGGGGATCAGCACTACACAGATACGCAGTATTTT
. | 13 | TRBJ2-7 | large | TRBV11-2 | CASSFDTRLNEYF | TGTGCCAGCAGCTTTGACACCCGGTTAAATGAGTACTTC
TRBD2 | 19 | TRBJ2-7 | medium-sized | TRBV28 | CASSPTGTRKKRISYEQYF | TGTGCCAGCAGCCCCACCGGGACTAGGAAGAAAAGGATTTCCTACGAGCAGTACTTC
TRBD2 | 22 | TRBJ2-1 | large | TRBV24-1 | CATSDLCSLNYWTSGTNNEQFF | TGTGCCACCAGTGATTTGTGTAGCTTAAATTATTGGACTAGCGGGACGAACAATGAGCAGTTCTTC
. | 13 | TRBJ2-3 | medium-sized | TRBV19 | CASSIASPDTQYF | TGTGCCAGTAGTATCGCTAGCCCAGATACGCAGTATTTT
. | 12 | TRBJ2-1 | large | TRBV12-3/TRBV12-4 | CASSPGHNEQFF | TGTGCCAGCAGTCCGGGTCACAATGAGCAGTTCTTC
TRBD2 | 14 | TRBJ2-1 | large | TRBV30 | CAWSVGSGVNEQFF | TGTGCCTGGAGTGTGGGAAGCGGGGTTAATGAGCAGTTCTTC
. | 14 | TRBJ2-3 | . | TRBV6-4 | CASSDAPGHDTQYF | TGCGCCAGCAGTGACGCCCCCGGCCATGATACGCAGTATTTT
. | 14 | TRBJ2-3 | large | TRBV6-4 | CASSDAPDHDTQYF | TGTGCCAGCAGTGACGCCCCCGACCATGATACGCAGTATTTT
. | 11 | TRBJ2-1 | large | TRBV5-8 | CASSLSNEQFF | TGTGCCAGCAGCTTAAGCAATGAGCAGTTCTTC
TRBD1 | 17 | TRBJ2-7 | . | TRBV19 | CASSGFTGTGATYEQYF | TGTGCCAGTAGTGGATTTACGGGGACAGGGGCAACCTACGAGCAGTACTTC
. | 13 | TRBJ2-7 | medium-sized | TRBV27 | CASSLTDSYEQHF | TGTGCCAGCAGCTTGACGGACTCCTACGAGCAGCACTTC
. | 16 | TRBJ2-1 | large | TRBV16 | CASSQSGGLILNEQFF | TGTGCCAGCAGCCAATCGGGGGGGCTTATACTCAATGAGCAGTTCTTC
. | 16 | TRBJ2-1 | large | TRBV5-6 | CASGDFQTGGYNEQFF | TGTGCCAGTGGAGACTTCCAGACCGGGGGTTACAATGAGCAGTTCTTC
TRBD1 | 14 | TRBJ2-3 | large | TRBV6-1 | CASSGTGSTDTQYF | TGTGCCAGCAGTGGGACAGGGAGCACAGATACGCAGTATTTT
TRBD2 | 16 | TRBJ2-1 | large | TRBV5-4 | CASSSGLAESYNEQFF | TGTGCCAGCAGCTCGGGACTAGCGGAATCCTACAATGAGCAGTTCTTC
. | 15 | TRBJ1-1 | medium-sized | TRBV30 | CAWSTRRGMNTEAFF | TGTGCCTGGAGTACCCGAAGAGGTATGAACACTGAAGCTTTCTTT
. | 16 | TRBJ2-1 | medium-sized | TRBV19 | CASSLQIASVGHEQFF | TGTGCCAGTAGCCTCCAGATAGCATCCGTGGGGCATGAGCAGTTCTTC
TRBD1 | 17 | TRBJ1-2 | medium-sized | TRBV28 | CASSLTLATGGDNGYTF | TGTGCCAGCAGTTTGACCCTCGCGACAGGGGGCGACAATGGCTACACCTTC
. | 13 | TRBJ1-1 | large | TRBV5-6 | CASSPENSNEAFF | TGTGCCAGCAGCCCGGAAAACAGCAATGAAGCTTTCTTT
. | 13 | TRBJ2-1 | medium-sized | TRBV12-3/TRBV12-4 | CASSSSGADEQFF | TGTGCCAGCAGCAGTTCTGGCGCCGATGAGCAGTTCTTC
. | 10 | TRBJ2-7 | large | TRBV6-1 | CASGPYEQYF | TGTGCCAGCGGACCCTACGAGCAGTACTTC
. | 15 | TRBJ1-4 | large | TRBV2 | CASSEGRTTNEKLFF | TGTGCCAGCAGTGAAGGCAGGACAACTAATGAAAAACTGTTTTTT
. | 16 | TRBJ1-1 | medium-sized | TRBV6-4 | CASSDSSRDGATEAFF | TGTGCCAGCAGTGACTCGAGCAGGGATGGGGCCACTGAAGCTTTCTTT
. | 15 | TRBJ2-5 | large | TRBV7-9 | CASSSPPAAQETQYF | TGTGCCAGCAGCTCCCCGCCGGCGGCTCAAGAGACCCAGTACTTC
. | 16 | TRBJ1-4 | . | TRBV12-3/TRBV12-4 | CASSSAGVWSNEKLFF | TGTGCCAGCAGTTCGGCAGGGGTGTGGTCTAATGAAAAACTGTTTTTT
TRBD1 | 15 | TRBJ2-2 | large | TRBV11-1 | CASSSGTGATGELFF | TGTGCCAGCAGTTCCGGGACAGGGGCTACCGGGGAGCTGTTTTTT
TRBD2 | 14 | TRBJ2-1 | large | TRBV6-1 | CASSEQREVAEQFF | TGTGCCAGCAGTGAGCAGCGGGAGGTCGCAGAGCAGTTCTTC
. | 13 | TRBJ1-1 | medium-sized | TRBV19 | CASSIWGQTEAFF | TGTGCCAGTAGTATATGGGGACAAACCGAAGCTTTCTTT
TRBD1 | 16 | TRBJ2-6 | large | TRBV19 | CASSGTGGTGANVLTF | TGTGCCAGTAGCGGGACAGGGGGCACTGGGGCCAACGTCCTGACTTTC
. | 13 | TRBJ2-5 | . | TRBV20-1 | CSASGGLQETQYF | TGCAGTGCTAGCGGGGGACTTCAAGAGACCCAGTACTTC
TRBD2 | 15 | TRBJ2-7 | large | TRBV29-1 | CSVAGTSEHSYEQYF | TGCAGCGTTGCCGGGACTAGCGAACACTCCTACGAGCAGTACTTC
. | 17 | TRBJ2-2 | medium-sized | TRBV28 | CASSLFGSGANTGELFF | TGTGCCAGCAGTCTATTCGGGTCAGGAGCGAACACCGGGGAGCTGTTTTTT
TRBD2 | 15 | TRBJ2-1 | large | TRBV12-3/TRBV12-4 | CASSAPGLASNEQFF | TGTGCCAGCAGTGCCCCGGGACTAGCGAGCAATGAGCAGTTCTTC
. | 13 | TRBJ2-1 | large | TRBV19 | CASSIQVYNEQFF | TGTGCCAGTAGTATCCAGGTATACAATGAGCAGTTCTTC
TRBD1 | 13 | TRBJ2-3 | large | TRBV29-1 | CSVRTGNTDTQYF | TGCAGCGTTAGGACAGGGAACACAGATACGCAGTATTTT
TRBD2 | 17 | TRBJ2-1 | large | TRBV16 | CASSPGLAGGSTNEQFF | TGTGCCAGCAGCCCCGGACTAGCGGGGGGGTCGACCAATGAGCAGTTCTTC
TRBD1 | 14 | TRBJ2-5 | large | TRBV7-3 | CASSLVGGDETQYF | TGTGCCAGCAGCTTAGTAGGGGGCGATGAGACCCAGTACTTC
. | 15 | TRBJ1-1 | medium-sized | TRBV18 | CASSPPTAMNTEAFF | TGTGCCAGCTCACCGCCGACAGCCATGAACACTGAAGCTTTCTTT
TRBD2 | 17 | TRBJ2-5 | large | TRBV4-1 | CASSQEAGGTLQETQYF | TGCGCCAGCAGCCAAGAGGCGGGGGGGACCCTCCAAGAGACCCAGTACTTC
TRBD2 | 15 | TRBJ2-3 | large | TRBV28 | CASSLGASGTDTQYF | TGTGCCAGCAGTTTAGGAGCTAGCGGTACAGATACGCAGTATTTT
. | 20 | TRBJ2-3 | large | TRBV29-1 | CSVYGILSPAPVPWADTQYF | TGCAGCGTATATGGGATCCTTTCGCCAGCCCCGGTTCCGTGGGCAGATACGCAGTATTTT
. | 13 | TRBJ2-7 | large | TRBV27 | CASSRSRSYEQYF | TGTGCCAGCAGTCGTTCCCGCTCCTACGAGCAGTACTTC
. | 14 | TRBJ2-6 | medium-sized | TRBV7-6 | CASSSTGAANVLTF | TGTGCCAGCAGCTCGACTGGAGCAGCCAACGTCCTGACTTTC
. | 14 | TRBJ2-7 | large | TRBV6-6 | CASSYSEPLPEQYF | TGTGCCAGCAGTTACTCCGAACCTCTACCCGAGCAGTACTTC
TRBD2 | 14 | TRBJ2-7 | medium-sized | TRBV20-1 | CSARELAEPYEQYF | TGCAGTGCTAGAGAGCTAGCGGAACCCTACGAGCAGTACTTC
. | 13 | TRBJ1-2 | large | TRBV21-1 | CASSKKRVWGYTF | TGTGCCAGCAGCAAGAAAAGGGTATGGGGCTACACCTTC